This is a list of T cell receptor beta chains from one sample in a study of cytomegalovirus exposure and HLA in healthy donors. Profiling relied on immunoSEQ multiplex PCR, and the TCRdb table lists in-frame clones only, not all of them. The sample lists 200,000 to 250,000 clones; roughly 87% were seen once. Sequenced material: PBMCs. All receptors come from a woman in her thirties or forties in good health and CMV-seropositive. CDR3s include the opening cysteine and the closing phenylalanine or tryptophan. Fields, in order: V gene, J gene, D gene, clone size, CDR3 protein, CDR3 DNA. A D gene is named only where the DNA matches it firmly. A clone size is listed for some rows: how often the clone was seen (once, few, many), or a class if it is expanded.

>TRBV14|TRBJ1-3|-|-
CASSKRRGGEGNTIYF
TGTGCCAGCAGCAAACGTCGGGGAGGGGAGGGCAACACCATATATTTT
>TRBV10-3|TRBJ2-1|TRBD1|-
CAISEAGGYNEQFF
TGTGCCATCAGTGAAGCAGGGGGCTACAATGAGCAGTTCTTC
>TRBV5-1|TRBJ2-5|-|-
CASSLGQRSAETQYF
TGCGCCAGCAGCTTGGGGCAGCGATCCGCGGAGACCCAGTACTTC
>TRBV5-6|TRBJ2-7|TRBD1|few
CASSSRDRRGYEQYF
TGTGCCAGCAGTTCCCGGGACAGGAGGGGGTACGAGCAGTACTTC
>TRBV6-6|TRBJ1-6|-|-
CASSRMAGATNSPLHF
TGTGCCAGCAGTCGCATGGCAGGGGCCACAAATTCACCCCTCCACTTT
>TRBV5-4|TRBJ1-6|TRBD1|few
CASILLGTGDYNSPLHF
TGTGCCAGCATCCTCCTCGGGACAGGGGACTATAATTCACCCCTCCACTTT
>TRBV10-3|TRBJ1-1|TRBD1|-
CASSSRSGTGGVGTEAFF
TGTGCCAGCAGTTCCCGTTCGGGGACAGGGGGCGTGGGCACTGAAGCTTTCTTT
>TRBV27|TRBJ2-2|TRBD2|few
CASRTLAGGDTGELFF
TGTGCCAGCAGAACACTAGCGGGAGGCGACACCGGGGAGCTGTTTTTT
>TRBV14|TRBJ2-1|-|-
CASSQGLLAGNYNEQFF
TGTGCCAGCAGCCAAGGGCTCTTGGCGGGAAACTACAATGAGCAGTTCTTC
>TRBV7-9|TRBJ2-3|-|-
CASSPAGDTQYF
TGTGCCAGCAGCCCCGCCGGGGATACGCAGTATTTT
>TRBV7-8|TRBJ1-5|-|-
CASSPTLTGYQPQHF
TGTGCCAGCAGCCCCACCCTAACAGGGTATCAGCCCCAGCATTTT
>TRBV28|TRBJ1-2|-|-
CASRRNYGYTF
TGTGCCAGCAGACGGAACTATGGCTACACCTTC
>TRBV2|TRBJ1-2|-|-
CASSESGVYGYTF
TGTGCCAGCAGTGAATCGGGGGTCTATGGCTACACCTTC
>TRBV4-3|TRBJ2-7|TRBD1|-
CASSQDRGTGSNF
TGCGCCAGCAGCCAAGATAGGGGGACAGGATCCAACTTC
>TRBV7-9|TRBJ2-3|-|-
CASSLSGTRDTQYF
TGTGCCAGCAGCTTAAGCGGGACAAGGGATACGCAGTATTTT
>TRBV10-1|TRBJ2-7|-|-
CASSEYQIYEQYF
TGCGCCAGCAGTGAGTACCAGATCTACGAGCAGTACTTC
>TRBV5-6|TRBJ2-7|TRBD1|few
CASSIGQVSYEQYF
TGTGCCAGCAGCATAGGACAGGTGTCCTACGAGCAGTACTTC
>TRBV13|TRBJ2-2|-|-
CASSRPEYNGELFF
TGTGCCAGCAGCCGCCCCGAGTATAACGGGGAGCTGTTTTTT
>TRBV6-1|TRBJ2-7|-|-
CASSVQRGVSYEQYF
TGTGCCAGCAGTGTCCAAAGGGGTGTCTCCTACGAGCAGTACTTC
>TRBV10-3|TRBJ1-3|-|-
CAITPGNGNTIYF
TGTGCCATCACACCAGGCAATGGAAACACCATATATTTT
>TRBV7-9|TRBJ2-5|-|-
CASSLVLPRETQYF
TGTGCCAGCAGCTTAGTTCTTCCTAGGGAGACCCAGTACTTC
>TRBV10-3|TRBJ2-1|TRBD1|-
CAIDGTGYNEQFF
TGTGCCATCGATGGGACAGGGTACAATGAGCAGTTCTTC
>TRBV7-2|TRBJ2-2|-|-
CASSFRGADGELFF
TGTGCCAGCAGCTTCCGGGGGGCAGACGGGGAGCTGTTTTTT
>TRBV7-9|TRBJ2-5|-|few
CASSSWGQGPETQYF
TGTGCCAGCAGCTCCTGGGGCCAGGGGCCAGAGACCCAGTACTTC
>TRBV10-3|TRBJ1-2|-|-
CAISEDPQGGYTF
TGTGCCATCAGTGAAGACCCCCAGGGTGGCTACACCTTC
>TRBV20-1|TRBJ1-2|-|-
CSARPSDGYTF
TGCAGTGCTAGACCCTCCGATGGCTACACCTTC
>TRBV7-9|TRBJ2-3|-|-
CASSLGGRSTDTQYF
TGTGCCAGCAGCTTAGGGGGCAGGAGCACAGATACGCAGTATTTT
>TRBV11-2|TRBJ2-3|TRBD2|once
CASSTRLAGGTDTQYF
TGTGCCAGCAGCACAAGACTAGCGGGGGGCACAGATACGCAGTATTTT
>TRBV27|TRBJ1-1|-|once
CASSFRGGAFF
TGTGCCAGCAGTTTTCGGGGGGGAGCTTTCTTT
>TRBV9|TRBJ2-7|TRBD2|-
CASSVDSGRDEQYF
TGTGCCAGCAGCGTAGATAGCGGGAGGGACGAGCAGTACTTC
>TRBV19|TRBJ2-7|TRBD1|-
CASSKTGGEYEQYF
TGTGCCAGTAGTAAGACAGGGGGCGAGTACGAGCAGTACTTC
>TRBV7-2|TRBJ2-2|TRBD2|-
CASSSPGGGHTGELFF
TGTGCCAGCAGCTCCCCGGGAGGGGGGCATACCGGGGAGCTGTTTTTT
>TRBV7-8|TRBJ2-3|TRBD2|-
CASSPLAGSRLSTDTQYF
TGTGCCAGCAGCCCACTAGCGGGTTCGAGGTTGAGCACAGATACGCAGTATTTT
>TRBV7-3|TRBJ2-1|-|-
CASSFGGGPYNEQFF
TGTGCCAGCAGCTTTGGCGGGGGCCCATACAATGAGCAGTTCTTC
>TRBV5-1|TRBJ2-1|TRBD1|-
CASSPGQGGRNEQFF
TGCGCCAGCAGCCCAGGACAGGGGGGGAGGAATGAGCAGTTCTTC
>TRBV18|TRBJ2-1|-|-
CASSPAQGTNEQFF
TGTGCCAGCTCACCGGCGCAGGGAACCAATGAGCAGTTCTTC
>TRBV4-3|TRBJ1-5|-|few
CASSPLGEQPQHF
TGCGCCAGCAGCCCGCTTGGAGAACAGCCCCAGCATTTT
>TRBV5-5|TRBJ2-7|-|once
CASSRLGGYYEQYF
TGTGCCAGCAGCCGCTTAGGAGGGTACTACGAGCAGTACTTC
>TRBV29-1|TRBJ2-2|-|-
CSVDRNTGELFF
TGCAGCGTGGACAGGAACACCGGGGAGCTGTTTTTT
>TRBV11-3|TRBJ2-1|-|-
CASSSGLANNEQFF
TGTGCCAGCAGCTCCGGTCTAGCGAACAATGAGCAGTTCTTC
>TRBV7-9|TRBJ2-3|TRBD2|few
CASSLAGSGKTQYF
TGTGCCAGCAGCTTAGCGGGTAGCGGGAAGACGCAGTATTTT
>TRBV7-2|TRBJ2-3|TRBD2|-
CASALFASGGFSTDTQYF
TGTGCCAGCGCGCTCTTCGCTAGCGGGGGGTTCTCCACAGATACGCAGTATTTT
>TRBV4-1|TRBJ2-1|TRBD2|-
CASSQDWSGGPAEQFF
TGCGCCAGCAGCCAAGATTGGTCGGGAGGGCCAGCTGAGCAGTTCTTC
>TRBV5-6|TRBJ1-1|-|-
CASSLRPTEAFF
TGTGCCAGCAGCCTTCGTCCCACTGAAGCTTTCTTT
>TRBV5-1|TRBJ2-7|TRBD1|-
CASRTTGTGGGEQYF
TGCGCCAGCAGGACGACCGGGACAGGGGGCGGCGAGCAGTACTTC
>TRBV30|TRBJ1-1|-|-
CAWSEDSMTEAFF
TGTGCCTGGAGCGAAGACAGTATGACTGAAGCTTTCTTT
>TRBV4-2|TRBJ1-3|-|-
CASSQDKERGTIYF
TGTGCCAGCAGCCAAGATAAAGAACGAGGGACCATATATTTT
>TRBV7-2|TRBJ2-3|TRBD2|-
CASSSFPAGLSTDTQYF
TGTGCCAGCAGCTCCTTCCCAGCGGGGCTCAGCACAGATACGCAGTATTTT
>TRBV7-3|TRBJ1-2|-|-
CASSLEQGRNYGYTF
TGTGCCAGCAGCTTGGAGCAGGGCCGTAACTATGGCTACACCTTC
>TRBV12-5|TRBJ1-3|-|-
CASGLAASGGNTIYF
TGTGCTAGTGGTTTGGCAGCCTCGGGGGGAAACACCATATATTTT
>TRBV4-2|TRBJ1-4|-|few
CASSHLPVGGGNEKLFF
TGTGCCAGCAGCCACCTACCAGTCGGGGGGGGAAATGAAAAACTGTTTTTT
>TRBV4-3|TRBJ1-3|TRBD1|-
CASSPGTGGFGNTIYF
TGCGCCAGCAGTCCCGGGACAGGGGGTTTTGGAAACACCATATATTTT
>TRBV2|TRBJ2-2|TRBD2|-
CASNSLAGNTGELFF
TGTGCCAGCAACAGCCTAGCGGGGAACACCGGGGAGCTGTTTTTT
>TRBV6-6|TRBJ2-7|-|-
CASRYTTGSYEQYF
TGTGCCAGCCGTTACACCACAGGGTCCTACGAGCAGTACTTC
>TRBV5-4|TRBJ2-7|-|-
CASTSSNSYEQYF
TGTGCCAGCACCTCGAGTAATTCCTACGAGCAGTACTTC
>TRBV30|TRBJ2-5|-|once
CAWSVLSETQYF
TGTGCCTGGAGCGTTCTCTCGGAGACCCAGTACTTC
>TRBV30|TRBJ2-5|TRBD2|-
CAWTGGGRETQYF
TGTGCCTGGACGGGGGGGGGACGAGAGACCCAGTACTTC
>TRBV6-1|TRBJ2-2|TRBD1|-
CASSVGTGPRGELFF
TGTGCCAGCAGTGTGGGGACAGGGCCCCGCGGGGAGCTGTTTTTT
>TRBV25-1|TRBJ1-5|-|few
CASSWGDVQPQHF
TGTGCCAGCAGTTGGGGGGATGTGCAGCCCCAGCATTTT
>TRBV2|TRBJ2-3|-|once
CASSEQARYTDTQYF
TGTGCCAGCAGTGAACAGGCCCGCTACACAGATACGCAGTATTTT